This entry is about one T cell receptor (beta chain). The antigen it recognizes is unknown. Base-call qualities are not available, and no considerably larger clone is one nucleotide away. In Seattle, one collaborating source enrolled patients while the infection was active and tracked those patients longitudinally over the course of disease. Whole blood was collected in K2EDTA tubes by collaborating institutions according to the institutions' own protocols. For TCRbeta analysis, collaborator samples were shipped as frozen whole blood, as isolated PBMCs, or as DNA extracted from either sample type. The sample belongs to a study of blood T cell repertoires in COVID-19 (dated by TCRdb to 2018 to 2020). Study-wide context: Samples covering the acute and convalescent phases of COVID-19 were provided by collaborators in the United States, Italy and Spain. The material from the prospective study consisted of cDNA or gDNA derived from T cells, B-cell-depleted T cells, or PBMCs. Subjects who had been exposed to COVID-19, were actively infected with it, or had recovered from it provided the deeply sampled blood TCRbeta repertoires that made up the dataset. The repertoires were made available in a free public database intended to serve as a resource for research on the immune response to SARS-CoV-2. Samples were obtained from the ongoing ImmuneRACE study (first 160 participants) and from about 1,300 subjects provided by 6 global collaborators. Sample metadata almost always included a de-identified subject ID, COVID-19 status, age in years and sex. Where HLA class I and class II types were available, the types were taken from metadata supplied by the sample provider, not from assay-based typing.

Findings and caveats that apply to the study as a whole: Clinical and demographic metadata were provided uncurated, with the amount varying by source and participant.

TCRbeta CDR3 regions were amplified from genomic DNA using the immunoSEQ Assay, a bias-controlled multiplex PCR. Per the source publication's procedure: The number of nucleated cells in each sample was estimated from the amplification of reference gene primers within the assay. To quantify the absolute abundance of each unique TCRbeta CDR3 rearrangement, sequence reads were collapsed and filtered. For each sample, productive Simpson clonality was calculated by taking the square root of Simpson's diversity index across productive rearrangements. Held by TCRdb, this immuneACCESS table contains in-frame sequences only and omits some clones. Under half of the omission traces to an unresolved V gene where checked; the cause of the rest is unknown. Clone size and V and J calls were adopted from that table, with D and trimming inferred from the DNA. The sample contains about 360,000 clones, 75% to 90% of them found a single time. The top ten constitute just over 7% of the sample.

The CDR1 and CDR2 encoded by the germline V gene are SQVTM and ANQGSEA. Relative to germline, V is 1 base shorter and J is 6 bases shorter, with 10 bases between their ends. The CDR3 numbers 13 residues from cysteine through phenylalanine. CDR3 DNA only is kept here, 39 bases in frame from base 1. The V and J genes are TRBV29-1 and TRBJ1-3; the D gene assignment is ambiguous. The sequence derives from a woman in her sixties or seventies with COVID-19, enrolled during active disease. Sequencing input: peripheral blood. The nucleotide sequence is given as TGCAGCGTTGAAGGGGGAGACGAAAACACCATATATTTT. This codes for CSVEGGDENTIYF.